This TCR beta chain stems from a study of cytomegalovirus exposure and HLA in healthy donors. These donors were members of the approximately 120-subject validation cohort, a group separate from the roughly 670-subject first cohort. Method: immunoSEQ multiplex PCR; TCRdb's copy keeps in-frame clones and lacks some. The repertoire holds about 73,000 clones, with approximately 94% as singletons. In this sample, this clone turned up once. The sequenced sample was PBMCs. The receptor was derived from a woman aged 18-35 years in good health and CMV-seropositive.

CDR3 DNA: TGTGCCAGCAGCCCCTTAGTGCTAGCGGGGGGTCGTGCCGTGTTAAATACGCAGTATTTT. It codes for CASSPLVLAGGRAVLNTQYF. This chain uses TRBV5-4 with TRBJ2-3; 11 nucleotides line up with TRBD2. Germline CDR1 SGHNT, CDR2 YYREEE (reference sequence). V was clipped by 4 bases and J by 7 bases; unmatched bases: 23. This CDR3 is 20 amino acids long. Complete variable domain (other parts from reference TRBV5-4 and TRBJ2-3): ETGVTQSPTHLIKTRGQQVTLRCSSQSGHNTVSWYQQALGQGPQFIFQYYREEENGRGNFPPRFSGLQFPNYSSELNVNALELDDSALYLCASSPLVLAGGRAVLNTQYFGPGTRLTVL.